This T cell receptor beta chain was obtained from a study of ipilimumab plus nivolumab after autologous stem cell transplantation. Study-level background: Both relapsed and primary refractory DLBCL were included. Points from the study as a whole: The authors say TCR, Treg and microbiome findings warrant further study.

The J segment lost 3 bases and the V segment lost 5 bases, leaving 7 bases of the junction unmatched. This CDR3 contains 16 residues. Germline CDR1 reads SEHNR; CDR2 reads FQNEAQ (reference sequence). Ipilimumab, 1 mg/kg, started 14 to 28 days after autologous transplant. Patients got 3 mg/kg IV nivolumab weeks 1, 4, 7, 10, then biweekly through week 26. Generated by immunoSEQ multiplex PCR, the TCRdb table keeps only in-frame clones and is missing some. The sample consists of around 13,000 clones, roughly 73% of them appearing once. As to this clone: Its specificity is not known.

The sample here was PBMCs, taken in a trial of ipilimumab plus nivolumab as post-transplant consolidation. This rearrangement joins TRBV7-9 to TRBJ2-1; TRBD2 matches 10 bases. The receptor was isolated from a male donor with diffuse large B-cell lymphoma. The DNA of the CDR3 is TGTGCCAGCAGCATACGGGGACTAGCGAACTACAATGAGCAGTTCTTC. This translates into CASSIRGLANYNEQFF.